This T cell receptor beta chain was documented in a study of shared clonotypes between healthy human individuals. Germline CDR1 reads SEHNR; CDR2 reads FQNEAQ (reference sequence). The CDR3 sequence is 16 residues long. V was clipped by 1 base and J by 5 bases, with 14 bases between them. Generated by immunoSEQ multiplex PCR, the TCRdb table keeps only in-frame clones and is missing some. The sample holds 550,000 to 800,000 clones, about nine tenths seen once. The sequence was obtained from a man aged 18 to 30 in good health. Some clones in this sample may be carry-over from other donors' samples. Input material: memory CD8+ T cells from PBMCs. Specified subset: CD45RO+ cells pooled with CCR7-negative TemRA cells. This chain connects TRBV7-9 to TRBJ2-2; no clear D. For the CDR3, the DNA is TGTGCCAGCAGCTTAGGTCTAGGAGAGCAAACCGGGGAGCTGTTTTTT. Translation: CASSLGLGEQTGELFF.